Below, 16 T cell receptor beta chains from the same sample are listed, as sequenced in a study of T cell changes during pregnancy in multiple sclerosis. Produced via immunoSEQ multiplex PCR; TCRdb's table is partial and in-frame only. The sample yields some 80,000 clones, about 90% seen once. The material was peripheral blood, obtained before pregnancy. These receptors were obtained from a female donor with multiple sclerosis, enrolled in a pregnancy study.

The chain recombines TRBV5-4 with TRBJ1-2, with a weak D call TRBD1 (5 bases). Trimming stripped 9 bases from V and 4 bases from J, with 19 bases between. The CDR3 consists of 14 residues. CDR1 and CDR2 (germline): SGHNT, YYREEE (reference sequence). The CDR3 loop reads CATLPPAGGYGYTF. CDR3 sequence (DNA): TGTGCCACCCTCCCCCCGGCGGGGGGCTATGGCTACACCTTC. The variable domain in full, completed from reference TRBV5-4 and TRBJ1-2, reads ETGVTQSPTHLIKTRGQQVTLRCSSQSGHNTVSWYQQALGQGPQFIFQYYREEENGRGNFPPRFSGLQFPNYSSELNVNALELDDSALYLCATLPPAGGYGYTFGSGTRLTVV.

This clone was counted once. This chain connects TRBV15 to TRBJ1-4; D may be TRBD1 (6 bases). The germline CDR1 and CDR2 sequences are LNHNV and YYDKDF (reference sequence). V lost 0 bases and J 8 bases, leaving 13 bases between the germline ends. The CDR3 is 15 amino acids. The CDR3 reads CATSREGGRREKLFF. CDR3 DNA: TGTGCCACCAGCAGAGAGGGGGGGCGCAGGGAAAAACTGTTTTTT.

The chain is built from TRBV5-1 and TRBJ2-2, with D perhaps TRBD2 (5 bases). This CDR3 comprises 12 residues. The V and J ends lost 9 bases and 4 bases respectively, with 10 bases between them. Germline lookup yields CDR1 SGHRS and CDR2 YFSETQ. The CDR3 nucleotides read TGCGCCACGCCGGCGGGCACCGGGGAGCTGTTTTTT. Its translation: CATPAGTGELFF. The full variable domain, completed using reference TRBV5-1 and TRBJ2-2, is KAGVTQTPRYLIKTRGQQVTLSCSPISGHRSVSWYQQTPGQGLQFLFEYFSETQRNKGNFPGRFSGRQFSNSRSEMNVSTLELGDSALYLCATPAGTGELFFGEGSRLTVL.

The chain has TRBV6-1 and TRBJ2-6; D unresolved. The V end lost 1 base, the J end lost 2 bases, and 15 bases lay between the germline ends. Germline assignment: CDR1 MNHNS and CDR2 SASEGT. This CDR3 spans 18 amino acids. The chain's CDR3 is CASSEGNLLSPGANVLTF. Here the CDR3 DNA reads TGTGCCAGCAGTGAAGGTAATTTACTCTCTCCTGGGGCCAACGTCCTGACTTTC.

The chain combines TRBV6-5 with TRBJ1-6; possible D gene TRBD1, 5 bases. Germline-derived CDR1 and CDR2 are MNHEY and SVGAGI. The CDR3 totals 14 residues. V was shortened by 6 bases and J by 7 bases, with 13 bases between the two germline ends. The CDR3 sequence is CASREGLGNSPLHF. CDR3 in DNA: TGTGCCAGCAGGGAGGGGCTCGGGAATTCACCCCTCCACTTT.

V usage is TRBV29-1 and J usage is TRBJ1-1; TRBD1 matches at 9 bases. The CDR3 is made up of 12 amino acids. V lost 4 bases to trimming and J lost 6 bases; unmatched junction nucleotides: 3. Germline values: CDR1 SQVTM, CDR2 ANQGSEA. CDR3 nucleotides: TGCAGCGTTGCACAGGGGGCGTCTGAAGCTTTCTTT. Translating gives CSVAQGASEAFF. Full variable domain (outside the CDR3, taken from reference TRBV29-1 and TRBJ1-1): SAVISQKPSRDICQRGTSLTIQCQVDSQVTMMFWYRQQPGQSLTLIATANQGSEATYESGFVIDKFPISRPNLTFSTLTVSNMSPEDSSIYLCSVAQGASEAFFGQGTRLTVV.

The V call is TRBV19, the J call TRBJ2-5, with D tentatively TRBD2 (6 bases). There are 15 residues in the CDR3. V lost 4 bases to trimming and J lost 7 bases, with 19 bases between them. Germline lookup yields CDR1 LNHDA and CDR2 SQIVND (reference sequence). CDR3 DNA: TGTGCCAGTAGTAAGACCAGCGGAGGGGCTGTGACCCAGTACTTC. Translated: CASSKTSGGAVTQYF.

The chain carries TRBV7-9 and TRBJ1-3; D gene unclear. The CDR3 sequence is 14 residues long. V shed 2 bases and J shed 0 bases, with 5 bases lying between them. Germline V CDR1 and CDR2: SEHNR, FQNEAQ (reference sequence). The CDR3 region has the DNA TGTGCCAGCAGCTTAACCAGCTCTGGAAACACCATATATTTT. It yields the protein CASSLTSSGNTIYF.

The CDR3: CASSPGRLNTEAFF. CDR3 DNA sequence: TGTGCCAGCAGTCCAGGGAGGTTGAACACTGAAGCTTTCTTT. The gene calls are TRBV27 and TRBJ1-1, with D tentatively TRBD1 (5 bases). The length of the CDR3 is 14 residues. The V and J ends lost 5 bases and 0 bases respectively, with 10 bases between them. Looked up from germline, CDR1 is MNHEY and CDR2 is SMNVEV (reference sequence).

This chain connects TRBV9 to TRBJ2-3, with 8 nucleotides matching TRBD2. The CDR3 is 15 residues long. Germline values: CDR1 SGDLS, CDR2 YYNGEE. V trimming: 0 bases; J trimming: 4 bases; junction bases outside the gene matches: 4. For the CDR3, the DNA is TGTGCCAGCAGCGTAGTCGGGGGGGCCCCAGATACGCAGTATTTT. Its protein product is CASSVVGGAPDTQYF.

The CDR3 DNA reads as TGTGCCAGCAGCCTGGGAGGCTCTGGGGCCAACGTCCTGACTTTC. This translates into CASSLGGSGANVLTF. The chain links TRBV7-2 to TRBJ2-6; perhaps TRBD2 as D (6 bases). The V end was cut by 5 bases, the J end by 0 bases, with 8 bases between. There are 15 residues in the CDR3. Germline V lookup: CDR1 SGHTA, CDR2 FQGNSA.

The J gene is TRBJ2-7, the V gene TRBV12-1; the table gives TRBD2 as D, unverified against the DNA. TRBV12-1 has pseudogene status. This CDR3 has 17 amino acids. The chain's CDR3 is CASSFPGLAARSYEQYF. In DNA, the CDR3 is TGTGCCAGCAGTTTTCCCGGACTAGCGGCGAGGTCCTACGAGCAGTACTTC.

The gene calls are TRBV6-5 and TRBJ1-4, with D maybe TRBD1 (5 bases). The ends were cut back, 0 bases at V and 11 bases at J, with 16 bases in the middle. CDR1 and CDR2 (germline): MNHEY, SVGAGI. The CDR3 has 15 amino acids. The CDR3 spells CASSYSKGGAIKLFF. DNA of the CDR3: TGTGCCAGCAGTTACTCGAAGGGAGGGGCCATCAAACTGTTTTTT.

This clone showed up just a few times. The chain couples TRBV10-1 to TRBJ2-7, with a tentative D call TRBD2 (6 bases). There are 16 residues in the CDR3. Germline V CDR1 and CDR2: WNHNN, SYGVQD (reference sequence). Deletions cut 0 bases from V and 10 bases from J, with 22 bases between. The CDR3 spells CASSESRPGLGGQQYF. The CDR3 coding sequence is TGCGCCAGCAGTGAGTCCCGACCCGGTTTAGGAGGGCAACAGTACTTC.

The CDR3 protein is CASSLSGEHNEQFF. CDR3 DNA sequence: TGTGCCAGCAGCTTGTCAGGGGAGCACAATGAGCAGTTCTTC. The chain carries TRBV5-6 and TRBJ2-1, with TRBD1 as a possible D gene (6 bases). The CDR3 is 14 amino acids. The germline V gene has CDR1 SGHDT and CDR2 YYEEEE. With 1 base removed from V and 5 bases from J, the gap between germline ends came to 10 bases.

For the CDR3, the DNA is TGTGCCAGCAGTGAAAGGTCAGGGGTGGGCACAGATACGCAGTATTTT. Translation: CASSERSGVGTDTQYF. The gene calls are TRBV6-1 and TRBJ2-3, with a weak D call TRBD1 (6 bases). Trimming took off 2 bases at V and 1 base at J, with 13 bases between the two ends. The CDR3 consists of 16 residues. The germline V gene has CDR1 MNHNS and CDR2 SASEGT.